These 30 T cell receptor beta chains originate from one sample sequenced in a study of T cell repertoires in cytomegalovirus infection. Their antigens remain unidentified. One entry per CDR3 protein results from TCRdb running MiXCR on the reads. The sample lists about 110,000 distinct CDR3 sequences; over 40% were seen once. Sample: CD8+ T cells from cultured PBMCs, taken from culture after CMV antigen stimulation. These TCRs come from a human donor in good health (CMV status not recorded). Some clones in this sample may be carry-over from other donors' samples.

This chain connects TRBV6-6 to TRBJ1-5; TRBD1 agrees at 9 bases. Germline CDR1 and CDR2: MNHNY and SVGAGI (reference sequence). V lost 2 bases, J lost 2 bases, and 7 bases stayed unmatched. This CDR3 has 17 amino acids. The CDR3 nucleotides read TGTGCCAGCAGTTACCCCCTGGGACAGGGAGGCAATCAGCCCCAGCATTTT. Its protein product is CASSYPLGQGGNQPQHF.

The CDR3 region has the DNA TGTGCCAGCAGTCTCCCGGACTATCGCAATGAGCAGTTCTTC. Translation: CASSLPDYRNEQFF. The genes are TRBV12-3 or TRBV12-4 and TRBJ2-1, with D maybe TRBD2 (6 bases). The V and J ends lost 5 bases and 6 bases respectively, with 14 bases between them. The CDR3 has 14 amino acids.

In its sample, this clonotype was seen a few times. The chain has TRBV5-6 and TRBJ2-7; D is ambiguous. Germline loops: CDR1 SGHDT, CDR2 YYEEEE. V lost 3 bases and J 1 base, leaving 5 bases between the germline ends. This CDR3 is 12 amino acids long. CDR3 in amino acids: CASSYFSYEQYF. In DNA form, the CDR3 reads TGTGCCAGCAGCTATTTTTCCTACGAGCAGTACTTC.

The chain employs TRBV6-4 and TRBJ2-3; no definite D call. Trimming took 0 bases from V and 2 from J, leaving 3 bases between them. Germline V lookup: CDR1 MRHNA, CDR2 SNTAGT. CDR3 size: 13 residues. The CDR3 spells CASSDSDTDTQYF. For the CDR3, the DNA is TGTGCCAGCAGTGACTCGGACACAGATACGCAGTATTTT.

This clonotype has only one observation. The DNA for the CDR3 is TGTGCCACCAGTGATCTACGGGGTGGGGATGAGCAGTTCTTC. Its translation is CATSDLRGGDEQFF. The genes are TRBV24-1 and TRBJ2-1; TRBD2 is a possible D gene (5 bases). The CDR3 is made up of 14 amino acids. The V gene lost 3 bases and the J gene lost 8 bases, with 13 bases spanning the gap. Germline CDR1 and CDR2: KGHDR and SFDVKD.

This clonotype was observed a single time. The rearrangement uses TRBV5-5 and TRBJ2-2, with D unresolved. Per germline, CDR1 SGHKS and CDR2 YYEKEE (reference sequence). The CDR3 is 13 amino acids. Between the trimmed V and J ends, which lost 2 bases and 5 bases, there was a span of 7 bases. CDR3: CASSFTVTGELFF. CDR3 sequence (DNA): TGTGCCAGCAGCTTTACGGTGACCGGGGAGCTGTTTTTT.

This chain joins TRBV7-6 and TRBJ2-7, with D uncertain. CDR3 length equals 16 residues. Trimming shortened V by 0 bases and J by 0 bases, and 12 bases separated the two germline ends. In germline, CDR1 is SGHVS, CDR2 FNYEAQ. The CDR3 bases are TGTGCCAGCAGCTTAGCTCCGGACGGAACCTCCTACGAGCAGTACTTC. Translated: CASSLAPDGTSYEQYF.

The CDR3 protein is CASSQVAGAYNEQFF. The CDR3 DNA follows: TGTGCCAGCAGCCAAGTAGCGGGGGCGTACAATGAGCAGTTCTTC. The chain recombines TRBV14 with TRBJ2-1, with 9 bases lining up with TRBD2. The CDR3 totals 15 residues. The trim removed 1 base at V and 4 bases at J, leaving 2 bases unmatched. The germline V gene has CDR1 SGHDN and CDR2 FVKESK.

The V gene is TRBV20-1, the J gene TRBJ2-7; maybe TRBD2 (6 bases). This CDR3 is 12 amino acids long. Germline loops: CDR1 DFQATT, CDR2 SNEGSKA (reference sequence). Trimming took off 5 bases at V and 3 bases at J, with 11 bases between the two ends. Here the CDR3 DNA reads TGCAGTGCTGGGCAGGGAGGCTACGAGCAGTACTTC. It specifies CSAGQGGYEQYF.

The V call is TRBV13, the J call TRBJ2-5, with D perhaps TRBD1 (6 bases). Germline-derived CDR1 and CDR2 are PRHDT and FYEKMQ (reference sequence). This CDR3 region has 14 residues. V was pared by 8 bases and J by 4 bases, with 17 bases between. CDR3 protein: CASRITGIVETQYF. The DNA for the CDR3 is TGTGCCAGCCGTATAACAGGGATAGTAGAGACCCAGTACTTC.

Many counts were recorded for this clonotype. The chain combines TRBV7-8 with TRBJ2-3, with 8 positions matching TRBD1. CDR3 size: 18 residues. The trim removed 2 bases at V and 2 bases at J, leaving 12 bases unmatched. The germline V gene has CDR1 SGHVS and CDR2 FQNEAQ. The CDR3 bases are TGTGCCAGCAGCTTAAGCGTCTTTGACAGGGGAAACACAGATACGCAGTATTTT. The encoded protein is CASSLSVFDRGNTDTQYF.

This clonotype has a single count. This sequence joins TRBV27 and TRBJ1-6; a possible D gene is TRBD1 (6 bases). The CDR3 has 17 residues. V lost 3 bases, J lost 0 bases, and 12 bases lay in between. Germline V gene data show CDR1 as MNHEY and CDR2 as SMNVEV (reference sequence). CDR3 DNA sequence: TGTGCCAGCAGTTTGGCGACAGGAAGCTCCTATAATTCACCCCTCCACTTT. Translation: CASSLATGSSYNSPLHF.

The V gene is TRBV6-5, the J gene TRBJ2-5; D gene unclear. Germline assignment: CDR1 MNHEY and CDR2 SVGAGI. V was clipped by 6 bases and J by 4 bases, with 6 bases between them. The CDR3 covers 11 residues. CDR3 loop: CASSSRETQYF. CDR3 in DNA: TGTGCCAGCAGCTCTAGAGAGACCCAGTACTTC.

The V call is TRBV12-3 or TRBV12-4, the J call TRBJ1-5; 8 bases align to TRBD1. The CDR3 sequence is 14 residues long. V shed 4 bases, J shed 3 bases, and the junction held 2 bases outside the gene matches. CDR3: CASSWTGHNQPQHF. In nucleotides, the CDR3 is TGTGCCAGCAGTTGGACAGGGCACAATCAGCCCCAGCATTTT.

The V gene is TRBV5-1, the J gene TRBJ2-3, with 14 bases fitting TRBD2. The CDR3 runs 19 residues. After removal of 2 bases from V and 1 base from J, the junction contained 9 bases not matched to a gene. Germline CDR1 is SGHRS and CDR2 is YFSETQ. CDR3 DNA sequence: TGCGCCAGCAGCTTCACCGGGACTAGCGGGGGCCCACGCACAGATACGCAGTATTTT. It specifies CASSFTGTSGGPRTDTQYF.

This clonotype was counted between two and nine times. The chain uses TRBV19 and TRBJ1-1; no firm D call. V was trimmed by 10 bases and J by 0 bases, leaving 15 bases between them. The germline gives CDR1 LNHDA, CDR2 SQIVND (reference sequence). The CDR3 has 14 residues. DNA for the CDR3: TGTGCCACGCGGGCATCGTTACTGAACACTGAAGCTTTCTTT. Its protein is CATRASLLNTEAFF.

This clonotype was observed a single time. The chain couples TRBV7-6 to TRBJ1-3, with 8 bases matching TRBD1. CDR1 and CDR2 from the germline V gene are SGHVS and FNYEAQ. The CDR3 has 15 amino acids. Germline trimming cut 5 bases from V and 0 bases from J; bases unmatched to any gene: 3. The CDR3 sequence: CASSTGTGSGNTIYF. DNA for the CDR3: TGTGCCAGCAGCACCGGGACAGGCTCTGGAAACACCATATATTTT.

This clonotype was counted many times. The rearrangement joins TRBV6-2 or TRBV6-3 to TRBJ2-1; 9 bases are shared with TRBD1. Trimming cost V 0 bases and J 6 bases; bases outside gene matches: 3. Per the germline V gene, CDR1 is MNHEY and CDR2 is SVGEGT. This CDR3 has 15 amino acids. As DNA, the CDR3 is TGTGCCAGCAGTTACTCCGGGACAGGGTCCAATGAGCAGTTCTTC. Its translation: CASSYSGTGSNEQFF.

The CDR3 coding sequence is TGCGCCAGCAGCCAAGACTGGACGGAAAGGGGGGAGACCCAGTACTTC. Translation gives CASSQDWTERGETQYF. This chain links TRBV4-1 with TRBJ2-5, with D possibly being TRBD1 (6 bases). This CDR3 is built from 16 residues. In germline, CDR1 is MGHRA, CDR2 YSYEKL. V lost 0 bases and J 5 bases, leaving 16 bases between the germline ends.

The chain combines TRBV5-4 with TRBJ2-2; TRBD2 aligns across 7 bases. Germline CDR1 is SGHNT and CDR2 is YYREEE (reference sequence). Trimming took 1 base from V and 3 from J; bases not matched to a gene: 6. The CDR3 consists of 16 residues. CDR3 amino acids: CASSLPGSGHTGELFF. Written as DNA, the CDR3 is TGTGCCAGCAGCTTGCCAGGTAGCGGGCACACCGGGGAGCTGTTTTTT.

At least ten counts were recorded for this clonotype. The chain recombines TRBV12-3 or TRBV12-4 with TRBJ1-2; TRBD1 matches 7 bases. The trim removed 2 bases at V and 6 bases at J, leaving 12 bases unmatched. This CDR3 region has 16 residues. CDR3 in amino acids: CASSLRDSTQRNGYTF. The CDR3 DNA reads TGTGCCAGCAGTTTACGGGACAGTACTCAACGGAATGGCTACACCTTC.

This clonotype has a handful of counts. This chain links TRBV15 with TRBJ2-7, with 10 positions matching TRBD1. CDR3 length equals 20 residues. Germline loops: CDR1 LNHNV, CDR2 YYDKDF (reference sequence). Germline trimming cut 0 bases from V and 3 bases from J; bases unmatched to any gene: 17. The CDR3 loop is CATSRDQAAGTGVGIYEQYF. As DNA, the CDR3 is TGTGCCACCAGCAGAGATCAAGCCGCAGGGACAGGGGTTGGGATCTACGAGCAGTACTTC.

The chain carries TRBV4-1 and TRBJ2-7, with D possibly TRBD2 on 6 matching bases. The CDR3 length is 14 residues. Trimming took 1 base from V and 2 from J, leaving 9 bases between them. In germline, CDR1 is MGHRA, CDR2 YSYEKL. CDR3 in amino acids: CASSQGGGAYEQYF. For the CDR3, the DNA is TGCGCCAGCAGCCAAGGTGGAGGGGCCTACGAGCAGTACTTC.

The rearrangement links TRBV7-2 to TRBJ1-2; D possibly corresponds to TRBD1 (6 bases). The CDR3 covers 16 residues. Between the trimmed V and J ends, which lost 2 bases and 8 bases, there was a span of 21 bases. Germline lookup yields CDR1 SGHTA and CDR2 FQGNSA. CDR3 sequence: CASSLSRGAVAMGYTF. In nucleotides, the CDR3 is TGTGCCAGCAGCTTATCGAGGGGGGCAGTTGCTATGGGCTACACCTTC.

This chain connects TRBV12-3 or TRBV12-4 to TRBJ1-2; the D is unclear. CDR3 length: 12 residues. V lost 8 bases to trimming and J lost 0 bases, with 7 bases between them. Here the CDR3 reads CASSPANYGYTF. DNA for the CDR3: TGTGCCAGCTCGCCGGCTAACTATGGCTACACCTTC.

This chain joins TRBV7-3 and TRBJ1-2; D is unresolved. Germline lookup yields CDR1 SGHTA and CDR2 FQGTGA. The CDR3 covers 16 residues. V lost 3 bases and J 0 bases, leaving 14 bases between the germline ends. The CDR3 DNA reads as TGTGCCAGCAGCTTCTCTCAGCAATCCACTAACTATGGCTACACCTTC. Its protein is CASSFSQQSTNYGYTF.

The chain couples TRBV6-1 to TRBJ2-7; 11 bases map to TRBD1. V shed 0 bases and J 0 bases; nucleotides not matched to a gene: 10. CDR1 is MNHNS, CDR2 SASEGT, per germline. The CDR3 length is 19 residues. DNA for the CDR3: TGTGCCAGCAGTGAAGCACCGGGACAGGGGGTATTTAGCTCCTACGAGCAGTACTTC. The encoded protein is CASSEAPGQGVFSSYEQYF.

CDR3 DNA sequence: TGTGCCAGCAGTTTCGGACTAGCGGGGGGTATAAGCACAGATACGCAGTATTTT. Translation gives CASSFGLAGGISTDTQYF. The chain joins TRBV12-3 or TRBV12-4 to TRBJ2-3; 14 nucleotides line up with TRBD2. Trimming removed 3 bases from V and 0 bases from J; junction bases left unmatched: 5. CDR3 length: 18 amino acids.

This clonotype was detected only a few times. The chain couples TRBV7-6 to TRBJ1-5, with D tentatively TRBD1 (6 bases). V was pared by 1 base and J by 3 bases, with 10 bases between. The CDR3 runs to 15 residues. Germline CDR1 SGHVS, CDR2 FNYEAQ. In DNA form, the CDR3 reads TGTGCCAGCAGCTTAGAAGGGGGATACAATCAGCCCCAGCATTTT. It codes for CASSLEGGYNQPQHF.

For the CDR3, the DNA is TGTGCCAGCAGCCGACAGGACACAGATACGCAGTATTTT. Translation gives CASSRQDTDTQYF. The chain joins TRBV4-2 to TRBJ2-3; TRBD1 is a possible D gene (6 bases). The CDR3 contains 13 residues. Trimming removed 4 bases at V and 2 bases at J, with 7 bases between. Germline assignment: CDR1 LGHNA and CDR2 YNFKEQ.